Listed below are T cell receptor beta chains from one sample, sequenced in a study of blood T cell repertoires in COVID-19. Profiled with immunoSEQ multiplex PCR; TCRdb holds only in-frame clones, not every one. Of some 120,000 clones in the sample, roughly 90% were seen once. Source material: peripheral blood. The source of these receptors is a man in his fifties or sixties with acute or convalescent COVID-19. Both conserved end residues are part of each CDR3. The D gene is left open where the match is weak. A row's size may be missing; if present it is once, few, many or a size class.

v_call,d_call,clone_size,j_call,cdr3_nt,cdr3_aa
TRBV5-1,TRBD2,.,TRBJ2-1,TGCGCCAGCAGCTTTTTTGGGACTAGCTCCAAATCCTACAATGAGCAGTTCTTC,CASSFFGTSSKSYNEQFF
TRBV14,TRBD1,.,TRBJ2-7,TGTGCCAGCAGCCGATTTACCGGGACAGCTTTCTACGAGCAGTACTTC,CASSRFTGTAFYEQYF
TRBV10-2,.,once,TRBJ2-7,TGCGCCAGCAGTGAGACCCGGGGGAGCTCCTACGAGCAGTACTTC,CASSETRGSSYEQYF
TRBV5-6,.,few,TRBJ1-3,TGTGCCAGCAGCCGAGGACGGGGCTCTGGAAACACCATATATTTT,CASSRGRGSGNTIYF
TRBV19,.,.,TRBJ1-5,TGTGCCAGTAGGGGCAGCTTAAGCAATCAGCCCCAGCATTTT,CASRGSLSNQPQHF
TRBV9,TRBD2,.,TRBJ2-3,TGTGCCAGCAGCGCGAGACTAGCGGGAGGCCCAGGGCTCCCAGATACGCAGTATTTT,CASSARLAGGPGLPDTQYF
TRBV15,.,.,TRBJ2-7,TGTGCCACCAGCAGAGATCCTGTGTTAGACGAGCAGTACTTC,CATSRDPVLDEQYF
TRBV18,.,.,TRBJ1-5,TGTGCCAGCTCTCCGGACAGAGGTCAGCCCCAGCATTTT,CASSPDRGQPQHF
TRBV7-8,TRBD1,.,TRBJ1-4,TGTGCCAGCAGCGCGGACCGGGACAGGGATAGTGAAAAACTGTTTTTT,CASSADRDRDSEKLFF
TRBV3-1/TRBV3-2,.,.,TRBJ2-7,TGTGCCAGCAGCCAAGAAGGAGGACGCCTTACCTTCTCCTACGAGCAGTACTTC,CASSQEGGRLTFSYEQYF
TRBV27,TRBD1,.,TRBJ1-2,TGTGCCAGCAGTCACGGGACAGGGTATGGCTACACCTTC,CASSHGTGYGYTF
TRBV3-1/TRBV3-2,TRBD1,.,TRBJ1-2,TGTGCCAGCAGCCAAGATAAGGGACAGGGGGCCGGTTCCTATGGCTACACCTTC,CASSQDKGQGAGSYGYTF
TRBV10-3,TRBD1,.,TRBJ1-5,TGTGCCATCAGTGCTGGGAGAGGACAGGCTGGGGATCAGCCCCAGCATTTT,CAISAGRGQAGDQPQHF
TRBV7-9,TRBD1,few,TRBJ1-5,TGTGCCAGCAGCTTATATGGACAGGGCGGGGGCAATCAGCCCCAGCATTTT,CASSLYGQGGGNQPQHF
TRBV9,.,.,TRBJ2-5,TGTGCCAGCAGCGTAGGGGGGGAAGAGACCCAGTACTTC,CASSVGGEETQYF
TRBV18,TRBD1,.,TRBJ1-5,TGTGCCAGCTCATCCGGACAGGGCGGCAATCAGCCCCAGCATTTT,CASSSGQGGNQPQHF
TRBV5-1,.,.,TRBJ2-1,TGCGCCAGCAGCTTGGGGACACCCATTTCCTACAATGAGCAGTTCTTC,CASSLGTPISYNEQFF
TRBV2,.,.,TRBJ2-2,TGTGCCAGCAGTGGGGGGCGAGTCACCGGGGAGCTGTTTTTT,CASSGGRVTGELFF
TRBV9,TRBD1,.,TRBJ1-3,TGTGCCAGCAGTCCACAGGGGAGTAGAAACACCATATATTTT,CASSPQGSRNTIYF
TRBV7-6,.,.,TRBJ2-7,TGTGCCAGCAGTTCAACTACCTACGAGCAGTACTTC,CASSSTTYEQYF
TRBV6-5,TRBD1,.,TRBJ2-7,TGTGCCAGCAGTCTAACAGGGGGCAAGCTTTACGAGCAGTACTTC,CASSLTGGKLYEQYF
TRBV12-5,TRBD1,.,TRBJ2-7,TGTGCTAGTGGTTTGGAAACAGGGGGCGAGTACTTC,CASGLETGGEYF
TRBV7-2,.,.,TRBJ1-2,TGTGCCAGCAGCGAGCGCGGGTGGCAGAACTATGGCTACACCTTC,CASSERGWQNYGYTF
TRBV11-2,TRBD2,.,TRBJ2-2,TGTGCCAGCAGCTTAAGGCCAGGGCCCAGCGGGGGAACGACCGGGGAGCTGTTTTTT,CASSLRPGPSGGTTGELFF
TRBV6-5,.,.,TRBJ1-5,TGTGCCAGCAAACAGAATCAGCCCCAGCATTTT,CASKQNQPQHF
TRBV30,.,few,TRBJ2-1,TGTGCCTGGAGTCAGCGGAATGAGCAGTTCTTC,CAWSQRNEQFF
TRBV5-1,TRBD1,once,TRBJ1-6,TGCGCCAGCAGCCGGGGACAGGCGAATTCACCCCTCCACTTT,CASSRGQANSPLHF
TRBV4-1,TRBD2,.,TRBJ2-1,TGCGCCAGCAGCCCACGCAGCGGGAGACATGAGCAGTTCTTC,CASSPRSGRHEQFF
TRBV5-1,TRBD2,.,TRBJ2-1,TGCGCCAGCAGACTAGCGGGCCTGGGGCCCTACAATGAGCAGTTCTTC,CASRLAGLGPYNEQFF
TRBV18,TRBD1,.,TRBJ2-7,TGTGCCAGCTCACGCCCCGGGACAGGGGGCTACGAGCAGTACTTC,CASSRPGTGGYEQYF
TRBV6-5,.,medium-sized,TRBJ1-1,TGTGCCAGCAGTTTCCACCGAGGGAACACTGAAGCTTTCTTT,CASSFHRGNTEAFF
TRBV7-6,.,few,TRBJ1-2,TGTGCCAGCAGCTTGGGTTTATGGGGGCGCCTAACGGGGAAACGTAACTATGGCTACACCTTC,CASSLGLWGRLTGKRNYGYTF